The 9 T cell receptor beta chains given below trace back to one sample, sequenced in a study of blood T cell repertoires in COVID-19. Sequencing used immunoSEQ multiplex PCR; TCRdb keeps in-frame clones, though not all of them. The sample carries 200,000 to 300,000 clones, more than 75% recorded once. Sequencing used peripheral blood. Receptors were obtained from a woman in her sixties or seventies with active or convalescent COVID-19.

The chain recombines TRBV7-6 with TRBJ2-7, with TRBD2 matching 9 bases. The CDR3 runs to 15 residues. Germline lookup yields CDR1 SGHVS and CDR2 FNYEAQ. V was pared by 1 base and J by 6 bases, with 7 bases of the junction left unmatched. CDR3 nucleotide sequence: TGTGCCAGCAGCTTAGATGCGGCGGGGGGGCCCGAGCAGTACTTC. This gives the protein CASSLDAAGGPEQYF.

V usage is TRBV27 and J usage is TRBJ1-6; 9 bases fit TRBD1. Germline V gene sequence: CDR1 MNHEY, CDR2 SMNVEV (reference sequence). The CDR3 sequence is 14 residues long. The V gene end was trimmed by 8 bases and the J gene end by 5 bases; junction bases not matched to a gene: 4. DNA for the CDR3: TGTGCCAGCGCAACAGGGGGCCATAATTCACCCCTCCACTTT. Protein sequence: CASATGGHNSPLHF.

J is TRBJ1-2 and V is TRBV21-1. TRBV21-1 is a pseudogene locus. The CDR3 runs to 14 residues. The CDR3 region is CASSSSGGPYGYTF. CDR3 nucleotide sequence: TGTGCCAGCAGCTCGTCCGGGGGACCCTATGGCTACACCTTC.

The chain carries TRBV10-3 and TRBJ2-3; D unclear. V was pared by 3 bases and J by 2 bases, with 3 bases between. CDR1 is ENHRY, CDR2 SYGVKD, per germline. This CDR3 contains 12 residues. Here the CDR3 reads CAISDYTDTQYF. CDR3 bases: TGTGCCATCAGTGACTACACAGATACGCAGTATTTT.

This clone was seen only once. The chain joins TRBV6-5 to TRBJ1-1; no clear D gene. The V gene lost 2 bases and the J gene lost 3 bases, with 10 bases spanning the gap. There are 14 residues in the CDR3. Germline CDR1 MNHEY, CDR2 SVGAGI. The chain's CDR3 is CASSYGPFDTEAFF. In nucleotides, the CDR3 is TGTGCCAGCAGTTACGGGCCCTTTGACACTGAAGCTTTCTTT.

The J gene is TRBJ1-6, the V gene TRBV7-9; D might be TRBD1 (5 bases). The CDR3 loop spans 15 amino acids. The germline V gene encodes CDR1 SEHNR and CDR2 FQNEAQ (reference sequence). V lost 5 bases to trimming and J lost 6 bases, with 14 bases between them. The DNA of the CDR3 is TGTGCCAGCAGCCCCTCGGGAGGGGTTAATTCACCCCTCCACTTT. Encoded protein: CASSPSGGVNSPLHF.

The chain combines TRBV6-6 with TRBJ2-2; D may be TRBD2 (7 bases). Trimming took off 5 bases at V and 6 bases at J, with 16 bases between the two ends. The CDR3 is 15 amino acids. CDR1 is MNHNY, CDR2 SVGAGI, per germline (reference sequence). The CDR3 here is CASSIVGGQAGELFF. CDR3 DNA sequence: TGTGCCAGCAGTATAGTGGGGGGGCAAGCCGGGGAGCTGTTTTTT.

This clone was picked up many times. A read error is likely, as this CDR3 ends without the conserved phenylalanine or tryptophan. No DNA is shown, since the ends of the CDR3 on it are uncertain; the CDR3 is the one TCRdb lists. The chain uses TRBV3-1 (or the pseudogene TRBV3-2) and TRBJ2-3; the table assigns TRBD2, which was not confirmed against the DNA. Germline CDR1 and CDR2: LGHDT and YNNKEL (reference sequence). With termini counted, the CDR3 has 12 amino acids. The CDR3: CASSLTSGGLTV.

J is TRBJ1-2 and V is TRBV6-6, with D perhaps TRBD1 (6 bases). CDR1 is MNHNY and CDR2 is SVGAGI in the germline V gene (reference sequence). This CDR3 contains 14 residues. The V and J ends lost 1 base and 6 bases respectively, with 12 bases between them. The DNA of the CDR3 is TGTGCCAGCAGTTACTTGGGGGCGCCGGATGGCTACACCTTC. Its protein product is CASSYLGAPDGYTF.